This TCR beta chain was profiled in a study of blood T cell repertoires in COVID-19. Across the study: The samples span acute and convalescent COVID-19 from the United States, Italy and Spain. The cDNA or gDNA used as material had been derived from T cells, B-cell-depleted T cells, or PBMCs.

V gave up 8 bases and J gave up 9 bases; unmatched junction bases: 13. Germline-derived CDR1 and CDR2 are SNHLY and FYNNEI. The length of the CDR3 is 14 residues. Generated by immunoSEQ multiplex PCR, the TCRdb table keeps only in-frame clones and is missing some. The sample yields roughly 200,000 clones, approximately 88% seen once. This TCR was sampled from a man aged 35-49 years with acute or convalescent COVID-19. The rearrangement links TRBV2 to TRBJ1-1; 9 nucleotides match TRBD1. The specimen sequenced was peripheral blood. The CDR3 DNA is TGTGCCAGCTTCCTACAAGGGACAGGGAGTCAAGCTTTCTTT. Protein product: CASFLQGTGSQAFF.